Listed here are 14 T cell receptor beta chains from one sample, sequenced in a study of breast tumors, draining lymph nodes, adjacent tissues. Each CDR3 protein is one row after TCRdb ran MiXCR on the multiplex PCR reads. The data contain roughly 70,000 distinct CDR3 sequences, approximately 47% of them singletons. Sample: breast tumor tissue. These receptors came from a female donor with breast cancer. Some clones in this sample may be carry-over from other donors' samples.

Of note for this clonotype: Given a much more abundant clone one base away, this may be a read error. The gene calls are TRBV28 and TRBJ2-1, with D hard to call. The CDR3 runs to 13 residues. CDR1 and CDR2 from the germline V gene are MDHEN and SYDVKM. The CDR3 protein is CASSQLRGAGQLF. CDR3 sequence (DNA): TGTGCCAGCAGCCAATTACGCGGCGCCGGGCAGCTCTTC.

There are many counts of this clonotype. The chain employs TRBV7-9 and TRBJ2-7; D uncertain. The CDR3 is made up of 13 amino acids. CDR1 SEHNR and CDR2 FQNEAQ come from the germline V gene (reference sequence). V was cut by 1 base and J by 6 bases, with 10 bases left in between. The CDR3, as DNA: TGTGCCAGCAGCTTAGAGTTGACTTCCGAGCAGTACTTC. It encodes CASSLELTSEQYF.

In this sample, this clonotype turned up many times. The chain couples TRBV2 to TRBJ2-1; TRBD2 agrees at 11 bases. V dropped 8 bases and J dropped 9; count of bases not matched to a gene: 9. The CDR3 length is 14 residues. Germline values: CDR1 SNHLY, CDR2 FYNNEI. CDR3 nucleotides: TGTGCCAGCTCTTTAGCGGGAGGGCAGGGTGAGCAGTTCTTC. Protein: CASSLAGGQGEQFF. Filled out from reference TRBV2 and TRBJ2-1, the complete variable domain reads EPEVTQTPSHQVTQMGQEVILRCVPISNHLYFYWYRQILGQKVEFLVSFYNNEISEKSEIFDDQFSVERPDGSNFTLKIRSTKLEDSAMYFCASSLAGGQGEQFFGPGTRLTVL.

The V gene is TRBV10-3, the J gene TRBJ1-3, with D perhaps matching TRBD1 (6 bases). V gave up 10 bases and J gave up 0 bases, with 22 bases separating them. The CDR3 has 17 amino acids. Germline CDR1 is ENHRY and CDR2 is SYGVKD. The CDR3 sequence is CATRGEVAGSSGNTIYF. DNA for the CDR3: TGTGCCACCAGGGGAGAGGTTGCGGGCAGCTCTGGAAACACCATATATTTT.

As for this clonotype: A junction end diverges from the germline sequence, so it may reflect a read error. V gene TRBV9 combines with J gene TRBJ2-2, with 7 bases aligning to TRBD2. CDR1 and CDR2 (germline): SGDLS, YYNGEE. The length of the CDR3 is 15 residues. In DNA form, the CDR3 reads TGTGCCAGCAGCGTAGAGGGAGGGCGAGTCGGGCAGCTGTTTTTT. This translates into CASSVEGGRVGQLFF.

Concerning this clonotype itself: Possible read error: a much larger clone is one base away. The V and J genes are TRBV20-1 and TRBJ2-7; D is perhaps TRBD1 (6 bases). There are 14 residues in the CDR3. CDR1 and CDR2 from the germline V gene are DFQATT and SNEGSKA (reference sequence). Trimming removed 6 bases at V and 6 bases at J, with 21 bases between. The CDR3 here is CSAARTDANSEQYF. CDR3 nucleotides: TGCAGTGCAGCAAGGACAGACGCAAACTCCGAGCAGTACTTC.

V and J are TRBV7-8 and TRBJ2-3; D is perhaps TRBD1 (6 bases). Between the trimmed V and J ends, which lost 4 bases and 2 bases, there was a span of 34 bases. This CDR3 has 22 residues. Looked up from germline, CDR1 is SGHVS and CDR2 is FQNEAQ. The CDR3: CASSSAPRRGVRATGYTDTQYF. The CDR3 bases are TGTGCCAGCAGCTCAGCACCCCGAAGAGGCGTACGGGCGACAGGTTACACAGATACGCAGTATTTT.

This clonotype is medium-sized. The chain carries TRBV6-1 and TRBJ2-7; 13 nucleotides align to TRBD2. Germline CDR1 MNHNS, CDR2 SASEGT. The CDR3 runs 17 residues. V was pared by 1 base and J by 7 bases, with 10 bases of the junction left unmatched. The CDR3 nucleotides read TGTGCCAGCAGTGAAGTGAGACTAGCGGGGGGCCGGAGGGAGCAGTACTTC. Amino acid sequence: CASSEVRLAGGRREQYF.

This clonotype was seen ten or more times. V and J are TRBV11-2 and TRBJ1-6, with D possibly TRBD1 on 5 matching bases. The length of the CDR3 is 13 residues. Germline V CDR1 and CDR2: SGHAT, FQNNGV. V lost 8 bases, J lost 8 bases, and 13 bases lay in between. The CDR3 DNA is TGTGCCAGCGGGACCAGAACCGATTCACCCCTCCACTTT. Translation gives CASGTRTDSPLHF.

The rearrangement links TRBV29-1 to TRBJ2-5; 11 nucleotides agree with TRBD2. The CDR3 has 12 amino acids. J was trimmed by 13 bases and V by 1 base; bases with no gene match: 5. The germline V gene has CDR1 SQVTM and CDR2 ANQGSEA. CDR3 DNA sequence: TGCAGCGTTGAAGTAGCGGGGGGGCCCTCGTACTTC. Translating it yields CSVEVAGGPSYF. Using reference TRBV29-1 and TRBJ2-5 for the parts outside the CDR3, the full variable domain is SAVISQKPSRDICQRGTSLTIQCQVDSQVTMMFWYRQQPGQSLTLIATANQGSEATYESGFVIDKFPISRPNLTFSTLTVSNMSPEDSSIYLCSVEVAGGPSYFGPGTRLLVL.

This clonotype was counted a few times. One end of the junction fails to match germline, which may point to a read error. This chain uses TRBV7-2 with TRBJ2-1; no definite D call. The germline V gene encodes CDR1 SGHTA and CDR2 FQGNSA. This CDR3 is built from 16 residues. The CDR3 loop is CASSLARLTTYNGQFF. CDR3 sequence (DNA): TGTGCCAGCAGCTTAGCTAGGCTAACTACCTACAATGGGCAGTTCTTC.

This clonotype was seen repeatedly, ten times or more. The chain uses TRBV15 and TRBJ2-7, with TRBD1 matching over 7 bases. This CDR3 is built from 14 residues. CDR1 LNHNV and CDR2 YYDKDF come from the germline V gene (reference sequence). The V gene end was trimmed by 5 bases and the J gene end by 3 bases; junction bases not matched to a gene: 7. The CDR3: CATSEEAGGYEQYF. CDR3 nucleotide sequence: TGTGCCACCAGCGAAGAGGCAGGGGGCTACGAGCAGTACTTC. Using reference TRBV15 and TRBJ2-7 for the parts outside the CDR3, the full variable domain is DAMVIQNPRYQVTQFGKPVTLSCSQTLNHNVMYWYQQKSSQAPKLLFHYYDKDFNNEADTPDNFQSRRPNTSFCFLDIRSPGLGDTAMYLCATSEEAGGYEQYFGPGTRLTVT.

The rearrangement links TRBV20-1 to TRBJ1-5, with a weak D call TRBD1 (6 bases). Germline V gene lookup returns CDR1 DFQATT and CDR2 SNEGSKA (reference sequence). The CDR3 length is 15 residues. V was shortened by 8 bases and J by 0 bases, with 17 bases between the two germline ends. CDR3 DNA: TGCAGTACTGTAGCGGGACATCATAGCAATCAGCCCCAGCATTTT. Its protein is CSTVAGHHSNQPQHF.

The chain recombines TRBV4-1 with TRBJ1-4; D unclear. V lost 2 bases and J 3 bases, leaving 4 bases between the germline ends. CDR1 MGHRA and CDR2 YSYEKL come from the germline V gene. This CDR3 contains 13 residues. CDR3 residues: CASSQRPNEKLFF. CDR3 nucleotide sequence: TGCGCCAGCAGCCAAAGACCTAATGAAAAACTGTTTTTT.